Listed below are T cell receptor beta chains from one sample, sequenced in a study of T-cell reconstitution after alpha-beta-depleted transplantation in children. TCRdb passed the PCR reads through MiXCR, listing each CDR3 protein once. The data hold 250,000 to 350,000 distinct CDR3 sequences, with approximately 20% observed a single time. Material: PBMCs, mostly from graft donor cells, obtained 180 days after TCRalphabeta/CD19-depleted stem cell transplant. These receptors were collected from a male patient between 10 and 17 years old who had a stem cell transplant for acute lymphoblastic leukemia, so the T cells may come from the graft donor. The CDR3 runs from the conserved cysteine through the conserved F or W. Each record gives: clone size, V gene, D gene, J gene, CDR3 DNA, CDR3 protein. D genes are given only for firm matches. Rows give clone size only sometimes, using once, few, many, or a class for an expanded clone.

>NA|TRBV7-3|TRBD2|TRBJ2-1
TGTGCCAGCAGCTTAGGGGGACTAGCCTACTACAATGAGCAGTTCTTC
CASSLGGLAYYNEQFF
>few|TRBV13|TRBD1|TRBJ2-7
TGTGCCAGCAGCGTAGGACAGGGGAGCGGTCTCTACGAGCAGTACTTC
CASSVGQGSGLYEQYF
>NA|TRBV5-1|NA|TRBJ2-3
TGCGCCAGCCGCCCGGCTAGCAGTCACACAGATACGCAGTATTTT
CASRPASSHTDTQYF
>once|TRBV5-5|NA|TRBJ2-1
TGTGCCAGCAGCTTGGCAGGGATTGATGAGCAGTTCTTC
CASSLAGIDEQFF
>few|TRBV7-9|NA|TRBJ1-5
TGTGCCAGCAGCTTATCTGACTGGGATCAGCCCCAGCATTTT
CASSLSDWDQPQHF
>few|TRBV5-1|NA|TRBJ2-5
TGCGCCAGCAGCTTAGGAGGACAGCTTATAAAAAAGACCCAGTACTTC
CASSLGGQLIKKTQYF
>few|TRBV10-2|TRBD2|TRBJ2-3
TGCGCCAGCAGTGACTCCCCTAGCGGGAGGTTTCGAACGCAGTATTTT
CASSDSPSGRFRTQYF
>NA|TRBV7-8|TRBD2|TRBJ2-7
TGTGCCAGCAGCTTAGGGACTAGCGGGCACTACGAGCAGTACTTC
CASSLGTSGHYEQYF
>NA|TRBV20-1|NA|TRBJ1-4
TGCAGTGCTAGAATCAGACATGAAAAACTGTTTTTT
CSARIRHEKLFF
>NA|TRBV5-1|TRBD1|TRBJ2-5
TGCGCCAGCAGCGGGGGACAGGGGAGCCCCGTTCATTACTTC
CASSGGQGSPVHYF
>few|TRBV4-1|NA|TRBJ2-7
TGCGCCAGCAGCCAAGTAGCTAGCAGAAGCTCCTACGAGCAGTACTTC
CASSQVASRSSYEQYF
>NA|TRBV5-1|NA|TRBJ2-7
NA
CASSVGLGIASGDEQHF
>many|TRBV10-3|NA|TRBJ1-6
TGTGCCATCAGTGTTTCGGGGGCAGGGGATTCACCCCTCCACTTT
CAISVSGAGDSPLHF
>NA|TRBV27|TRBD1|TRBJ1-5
TGTGCCAGCAGTTTTGGGACAGGGGGGGGTCAGCCCCAGCATTTT
CASSFGTGGGQPQHF
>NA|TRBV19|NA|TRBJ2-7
TGTGCCAGTAGTATGGGGATCTCCTACGAGCAGTACTTC
CASSMGISYEQYF
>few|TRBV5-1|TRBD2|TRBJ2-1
TGCGCCAGCAGCCCTTGGACTAGCGTGGAATACAATGAGCAGTTCTTC
CASSPWTSVEYNEQFF
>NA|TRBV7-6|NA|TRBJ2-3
TGTGCCAGCAGCTTGATAGGAGGGGTTGCAGCAGATACGCAGTATTTT
CASSLIGGVAADTQYF
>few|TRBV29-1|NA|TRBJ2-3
TGCAGCGTTGGGGGCCGGCACACAGATACGCAGTATTTT
CSVGGRHTDTQYF
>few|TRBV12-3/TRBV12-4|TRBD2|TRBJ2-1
TGTGCCAGCAGTTTGGGAAGCGGGAGGGCGGGTTACAATGAGCAGTTCTTC
CASSLGSGRAGYNEQFF
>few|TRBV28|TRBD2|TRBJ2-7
TGTGCCAGCAGTCCCCGAGCGGGAGAGGTCTACGAGCAGTACTTC
CASSPRAGEVYEQYF
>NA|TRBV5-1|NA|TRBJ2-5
TGCGCCAGCAGCTTGGCCGTTGGTAATAGACTAGAGACCCAGTACTTC
CASSLAVGNRLETQYF
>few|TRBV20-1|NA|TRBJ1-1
TGCAGTGCTCCTCAGGCCGGTTGGGGTGAAGCTTTCTTT
CSAPQAGWGEAFF
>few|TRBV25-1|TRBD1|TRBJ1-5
TGTGCCAGCAGTGACAGGGGGGGGTGGCAGCCCCAGCATTTT
CASSDRGGWQPQHF
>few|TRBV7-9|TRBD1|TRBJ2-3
TGTGCCAGGAGCCCGGGACAGGGGGCGCTGGGAGCAGATACGCAGTATTTT
CARSPGQGALGADTQYF
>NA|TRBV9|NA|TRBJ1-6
TGTGCCAGCAGCGTAGAACTGGATTCACCCCTCCACTTT
CASSVELDSPLHF
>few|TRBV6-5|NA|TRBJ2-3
TGTGCCAGCAGTTCGGTATCGGTCCCTCTCACAGATACGCAGTATTTT
CASSSVSVPLTDTQYF
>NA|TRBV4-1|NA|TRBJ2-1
TGCGCCAGCAGCCAAGACGTTCAGCGTTCAGGGATCAATGAGCAGTTCTTC
CASSQDVQRSGINEQFF
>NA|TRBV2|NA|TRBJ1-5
TGTGCCAGCAGTGATACGATGATTTCGAGCAATCAGCCCCAGCATTTT
CASSDTMISSNQPQHF
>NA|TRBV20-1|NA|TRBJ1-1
TGCAGTGCTAGGGGGGTACCGAACACTGAAGCTTTCTTT
CSARGVPNTEAFF
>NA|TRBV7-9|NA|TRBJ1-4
TGTGCCAGCAGCTTAACAGAGACAACTAATGAAAAACTGTTTTTT
CASSLTETTNEKLFF
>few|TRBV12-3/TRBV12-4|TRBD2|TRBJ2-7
TGTGCCAGCAGTCCAAGAGCGGGATCTTACGAGCAGTACTTC
CASSPRAGSYEQYF
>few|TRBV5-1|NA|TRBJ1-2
TGCGCCAGCAGCTCCACGGGACACCTTAACTATGGCTACACCTTC
CASSSTGHLNYGYTF